This T cell receptor (beta chain) was obtained from a study of siplizumab effects on memory and regulatory T cells. Assay: immunoSEQ multiplex PCR; the TCRdb copy retains only in-frame clones and omits some. This table holds 75,000 to 100,000 clones, approximately 93% found once. V lost 1 base and J lost 5, with 14 bases in between. CDR1 SGHAT and CDR2 FQDESV come from the germline V gene (reference sequence). The CDR3 runs to 15 residues. Sample: non-Treg CD4+ T cells sorted from blood. The chain combines TRBV11-1 with TRBJ2-5; D not certain. The TCR was taken from a human donor in good health. CDR3 amino acids: CASSLVDQGRETQYF. In DNA form, the CDR3 reads TGTGCCAGCAGCTTAGTGGACCAAGGGCGCGAGACCCAGTACTTC.